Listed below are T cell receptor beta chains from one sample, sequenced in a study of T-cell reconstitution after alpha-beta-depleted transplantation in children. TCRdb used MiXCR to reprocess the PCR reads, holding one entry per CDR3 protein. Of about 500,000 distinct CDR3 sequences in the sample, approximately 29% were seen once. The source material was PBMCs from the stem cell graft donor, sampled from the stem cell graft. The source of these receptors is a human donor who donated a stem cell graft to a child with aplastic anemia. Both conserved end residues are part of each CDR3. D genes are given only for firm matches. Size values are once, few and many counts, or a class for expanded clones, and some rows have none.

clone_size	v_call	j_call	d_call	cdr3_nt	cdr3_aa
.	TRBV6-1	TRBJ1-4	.	TGTGCCAGCAGGCACCCCGAGGCAACTAATGAAAAACTGTTTTTT	CASRHPEATNEKLFF
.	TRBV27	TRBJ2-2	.	TGTGCCAGCAGTTTATTCCCAGGGGCCGGGGAGCTGTTTTTT	CASSLFPGAGELFF
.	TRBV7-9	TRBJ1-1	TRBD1	TGTGCCAGCAGCTTCCAGGGGGCCACTGAAGCTTTCTTT	CASSFQGATEAFF
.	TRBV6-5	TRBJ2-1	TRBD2	TGTGCCAGCAGTTACACCTTTAGCGGGAGAAGCGGTGAGCAGTTCTTC	CASSYTFSGRSGEQFF
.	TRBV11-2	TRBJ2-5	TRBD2	TGTGCCAGCAGCCGACAGACTAGCGGGCGTATCCTATATGGGGAGACCCAGTACTTC	CASSRQTSGRILYGETQYF
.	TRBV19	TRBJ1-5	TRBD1	TGTGCCAGTACGGTGACAGGGGGACCTCTCCAGCCCCAGCATTTT	CASTVTGGPLQPQHF
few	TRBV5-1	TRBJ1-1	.	TGCGCCAGCAGCTTGGTTTTGGACACTGAAGCTTTCTTT	CASSLVLDTEAFF
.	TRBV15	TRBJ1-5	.	TGTGCCACCAGCAGCCCCGGGACCGAGAATCAGCCCCAGCATTTT	CATSSPGTENQPQHF
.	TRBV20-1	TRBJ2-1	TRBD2	TGCAGTGCTGAAAGGACTAGCGGGAGCGGTGAGCAGTTCTTC	CSAERTSGSGEQFF
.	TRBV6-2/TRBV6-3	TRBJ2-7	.	TGTGCCAGCAGAACCCGCGGGGACGTTACCTACGAGCAGTACTTC	CASRTRGDVTYEQYF
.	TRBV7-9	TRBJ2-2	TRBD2	TGTGCCAGCAGCTTAAGGACTAGCGGGGCCGGGGAGCTGTTTTTT	CASSLRTSGAGELFF
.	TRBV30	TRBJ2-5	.	TGTGCCTGGAGTCCTGGGAGTAGCGTGAGAGAGACCCAGTACTTC	CAWSPGSSVRETQYF
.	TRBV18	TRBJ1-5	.	TGTGCCAGCTCAGAGCAGGGGCTGAATTCCAATCAGCCCCAGCATTTT	CASSEQGLNSNQPQHF
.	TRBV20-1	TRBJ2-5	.	TGCAGTGCCTCCCGGGAACAAGAGACCCAGTACTTC	CSASREQETQYF
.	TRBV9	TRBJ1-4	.	TGTGCCAGCAGCCCCCGTGGAGGGGCTAATGAAAAACTGTTTTTT	CASSPRGGANEKLFF
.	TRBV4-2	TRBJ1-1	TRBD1	TGTGCCAGCAGCCAAGAACAGGGGGATTTTACTGAAGCTTTCTTT	CASSQEQGDFTEAFF
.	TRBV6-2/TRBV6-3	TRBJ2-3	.	TGTGCCAGCAGCGACCCCGACTACACAGATACGCAGTATTTT	CASSDPDYTDTQYF
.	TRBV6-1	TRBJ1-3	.	TGTGCCAGCAGTGTGCTAACATACACTGGAAACACCATATATTTT	CASSVLTYTGNTIYF
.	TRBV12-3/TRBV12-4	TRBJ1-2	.	TGTGCCAGCAGTTTCCCAGGGTTGAACTATGGCTACACCTTC	CASSFPGLNYGYTF
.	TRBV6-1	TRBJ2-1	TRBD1	TGTGCCAGCAGAGGACAGGCCAGCTCCTACAATGAGCAGTTCTTC	CASRGQASSYNEQFF
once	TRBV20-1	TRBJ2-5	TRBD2	TGCAGTGCCCCCAGTGGACTAGCGGAATCGACCCAGTACTTC	CSAPSGLAESTQYF
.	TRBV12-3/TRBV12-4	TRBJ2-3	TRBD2	TGTGCCAGCAGTTTAGGACTAGCGGCCATGCCTGCGTCGAATTTT	CASSLGLAAMPASNF
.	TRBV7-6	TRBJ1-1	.	TGTGCCAGCAGTCCGAATTCGACGAAGACAACCATGAACACTGAAACTTTCTTT	CASSPNSTKTTMNTETFF
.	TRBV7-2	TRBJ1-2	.	TGTGCCAGCAGCTTAGCGAGTCAGATAGCGAACTATGGCTACACCTTC	CASSLASQIANYGYTF